A selection of T cell receptor beta chains follows, all from one sample in a study of blood T cells in healthy people across ages. MiXCR, run by TCRdb on the 5' RACE reads, gives a single entry per CDR3 protein. The sample has approximately 830,000 distinct CDR3 sequences, around 68% seen once. Sequencing input: blood. The receptors originated from a man aged 25-45 years in good health. Both conserved end residues are part of each CDR3. The D gene is left open where the match is weak. Size tells how often a clone was seen (once, few, many) or the class of an expanded clone, and some rows leave it out.

v_call,clone_size,j_call,d_call,cdr3_nt,cdr3_aa
TRBV19,-,TRBJ2-4,-,TGTGCCAGTAGTTGGGGCCCAGCCAGGGGGGGGATGGACATTCAGTACTTC,CASSWGPARGGMDIQYF
TRBV7-2,-,TRBJ2-7,TRBD1,TGTGCCAGCAGCAGGGGGCTTATGGTCTACGAGCAGTACTTC,CASSRGLMVYEQYF
TRBV18,many,TRBJ2-5,-,TGTGCCAGCTCACCAGGCGTTCGGGAGACCCAGTACTTC,CASSPGVRETQYF
TRBV3-1,-,TRBJ2-1,TRBD2,TGTGCCAGCAGCCAAGACCCTGTCGGGGGGGACAATGAGCAGTTCTTC,CASSQDPVGGDNEQFF
TRBV13,-,TRBJ2-5,-,TGTGCCAGCAGCTCCTCCGGCGGGCGACAAGAGACCCAGTACTTC,CASSSSGGRQETQYF
TRBV6-5,-,TRBJ1-2,-,TGTGCCAGCAGGCTTGACATGGCCTATGGCTACACCTTC,CASRLDMAYGYTF
TRBV9,-,TRBJ2-1,-,TGTGCCAGCAGCGCGAGGGCCTTCTCGCCCAGGGTTATCAATGAGCAGTTCTTC,CASSARAFSPRVINEQFF
TRBV20-1,-,TRBJ2-3,-,TGCGGGGGTGGGAGCACCACAGATACGCAGTATTTT,CGGGSTTDTQYF
TRBV4-2,-,TRBJ2-5,TRBD1,TGTGCCAGCAGCCAACGGGGACAGGGCGCGGGGACCCAGTACTTC,CASSQRGQGAGTQYF
TRBV20-1,-,TRBJ2-3,TRBD2,TGCAGTGCCCCCGGGACTAGCGGGCCGTCGGGTACGCAGTATTTT,CSAPGTSGPSGTQYF
TRBV12-3/TRBV12-4,few,TRBJ2-1,-,TGTGCCAGCAGTTTCAACCGGGTGGAGCAGTTCTTC,CASSFNRVEQFF
TRBV6-2/TRBV6-3,-,TRBJ1-2,-,TGTGCCAGCAGAGCGAACAGTAACTATGGCTACACCTTC,CASRANSNYGYTF
TRBV20-1,few,TRBJ2-3,-,TGCAGTGCTCCTGGACGGACTAGCACAGATACGCAGTATTTT,CSAPGRTSTDTQYF
TRBV9,-,TRBJ1-4,-,TGTGCCAGCAGCGTTACCACGGAGGGGGAAAAACTGTTTTTT,CASSVTTEGEKLFF
TRBV4-3,-,TRBJ1-2,-,TGCGCCAGCAGCCAAGATAGTCGGGGGCCGAACTATGGCTACACCTTC,CASSQDSRGPNYGYTF
TRBV20-1,many,TRBJ1-5,-,TGCAGTGCTAGGGATCGTGGGGGCAATCAGCCCCAGCATTTT,CSARDRGGNQPQHF
TRBV20-1,few,TRBJ2-4,-,TGCACTTTACCGGACTCGGCCAAAAACATTCAGTACTTC,CTLPDSAKNIQYF
TRBV12-1,-,TRBJ2-3,-,TGTGCCAGCAGCTTTAATGGGCTAGCGCGGGATACGCAGTATTTT,CASSFNGLARDTQYF
TRBV28,few,TRBJ1-2,TRBD1,TGTGCCAGCAGTTCCCCGGCCACAGGGGGTAACTATGGCTACACCTTC,CASSSPATGGNYGYTF
TRBV9,-,TRBJ2-1,-,TGTGCCAGCAGTCGCGGGGGCGAGCAGTTCTTC,CASSRGGEQFF
TRBV29-1,-,TRBJ1-5,TRBD1,TGCAGCGTTACTGTGACAGGGGACCAGCCCCAGCATTTT,CSVTVTGDQPQHF
TRBV20-1,-,TRBJ2-1,TRBD2,TGCAGTGCTAGGAAAGCGGGGGGCCTATACTACAATGAGCAGTTCTTC,CSARKAGGLYYNEQFF
TRBV6-5,-,TRBJ2-2,-,TGTGCCAGCCTTTCCCGACCGGGGACGGACACCGGGGAGCTGTTTTTT,CASLSRPGTDTGELFF
TRBV9,-,TRBJ2-3,-,TGTGCCAGTCAGGGGGGAAGGGATACGCAGTATTTT,CASQGGRDTQYF
TRBV12-3/TRBV12-4,-,TRBJ1-2,-,TGTGCCAGCAGTTCTCCGGGACCCTTCTATGGCTACACCTTC,CASSSPGPFYGYTF
TRBV29-1,-,TRBJ2-5,-,TGCAGCGTTGACGAACAGGGTTCCGGGGAGACCCAGTACTTC,CSVDEQGSGETQYF
TRBV27,few,TRBJ2-4,-,TGTGCCAGCAGTCCTAAGAGAAACATTCAGTACTTC,CASSPKRNIQYF
TRBV7-3,few,TRBJ2-6,-,TGTGCCAGCAGCTCCGAGACTAGAGCATCCGGGGCCAACGTCCTGACTTTC,CASSSETRASGANVLTF
TRBV5-5,-,TRBJ2-3,-,TGTGCCAGCAGCCCAGGGGTATACACAGATACGCAGTATTTT,CASSPGVYTDTQYF
TRBV4-3,-,TRBJ2-1,TRBD1,TGCGCCAGCAGCCGGACTCGGGACAGTAGTTACAATGAGCAGTTCTTC,CASSRTRDSSYNEQFF
TRBV20-1,once,TRBJ2-4,-,TGCAGTGCCGGAGGCATCGCCAAAAACATTCAGTACTTC,CSAGGIAKNIQYF
TRBV20-1,few,TRBJ1-2,TRBD1,TGCAGTGCTAGGCGGGACAGGGCCGGCTATGGCTACACCTTC,CSARRDRAGYGYTF
TRBV20-1,few,TRBJ2-7,-,TGCAGTGCTAGGGTTCTTCAGGTACCCTACGAGCAGTACTTC,CSARVLQVPYEQYF
TRBV20-1,-,TRBJ2-7,-,TGCAGTGCTAGAGTTAACTGGGAGCAGTACTTC,CSARVNWEQYF
TRBV30,-,TRBJ1-4,-,TGTGCCTGGAGTGTGAGGAATGAAAAACTGTTTTTT,CAWSVRNEKLFF
TRBV4-2,few,TRBJ2-7,TRBD2,TGTGCCAGCAGCCAAGTTCTCAGCGGGGGGGTCGTAAACGAGCAGTACTTC,CASSQVLSGGVVNEQYF
TRBV24-1,-,TRBJ2-1,TRBD2,TGTGCCACCAGTGATCCCAGCGGGGAAAGGAATGAGCAGTTCTTC,CATSDPSGERNEQFF
TRBV12-3/TRBV12-4,-,TRBJ2-7,-,TGTGCCAGCAGTCCCCCGGTAGGTAACGAGCAGTACTTC,CASSPPVGNEQYF
TRBV7-8,-,TRBJ2-1,-,TGTGCCGGCAGCTTAGTAACCGGGGGACGGGGACGGCAGTTCTTC,CAGSLVTGGRGRQFF
TRBV5-1,-,TRBJ1-1,TRBD1,TGCGCCAGCAGCCTCGGGACAGGGTACGACACTGAAGCTTTCTTT,CASSLGTGYDTEAFF
TRBV20-1,-,TRBJ2-3,-,TGCAGTGCTCTTGGGGCCACAGATACGCAGTATTTT,CSALGATDTQYF
TRBV12-5,-,TRBJ2-5,TRBD1,TGTGCTAGTGGACGGGACAGGCAAGAGACCCAGTACTTC,CASGRDRQETQYF
TRBV7-3,-,TRBJ2-3,-,TGTGCCAGCGGCCCCGGTGTCCCCGATACGCAGTATTTT,CASGPGVPDTQYF
TRBV20-1,-,TRBJ2-7,TRBD1,TGCAGTGCTAGGGTCCCAGGGGGTGAGTTCTACGAGCAGTACTTC,CSARVPGGEFYEQYF
TRBV15,-,TRBJ2-6,-,TGTGCCACCAGCAGAGATCCGCCAGGGGCGTACAACGTCCTGACTTTC,CATSRDPPGAYNVLTF
TRBV29-1,few,TRBJ2-1,-,TGCAGCGTCCCCTCAGAGGAGGGGGCCACCCTTTACAATGAGCAGTTCTTC,CSVPSEEGATLYNEQFF
TRBV12-3/TRBV12-4,-,TRBJ1-1,-,TGTGCCAGCAGTTTTTTAACTGAAGCTTTCTTT,CASSFLTEAFF
TRBV12-3/TRBV12-4,-,TRBJ1-5,-,TGTGCCAGCAGTTTAGGGGAGTATAGCAATCAGCCCCAGCATTTT,CASSLGEYSNQPQHF
TRBV6-5,-,TRBJ2-7,-,TGTGCCAGCAGTTTCGCCCCGGAGGGTACCTACGAGCAGTACTTC,CASSFAPEGTYEQYF
TRBV7-3,-,TRBJ2-3,TRBD1,TGTGCCAGCAGCTTCTTTCGAGGGGGCCCAGATACGCAGTATTTT,CASSFFRGGPDTQYF
TRBV5-1,-,TRBJ2-6,TRBD1,TGCGCCAGCAGCTCAAACCCACAGGGGATGGGCTCTGGGGCCAACGTCCTGACTTTC,CASSSNPQGMGSGANVLTF
TRBV6-5,-,TRBJ2-3,-,TGTGCCAGCAGTTACTCGGGCTGGGACAGCACAGATACGCAGTATTTT,CASSYSGWDSTDTQYF